The rows below give T cell receptor beta chains drawn from one sample of a study of blood T cell repertoires in COVID-19. Assay used: immunoSEQ multiplex PCR; TCRdb lists only in-frame clones, some missing. The table includes about 400,000 clones, around 86% detected once. Sequencing was carried out using peripheral blood. The receptor source for this set is a human donor in a cohort sampled during active COVID-19. CDR3s include the opening cysteine and the closing phenylalanine or tryptophan. D genes are given only for firm matches. Clone size is given for some rows only: seen once, a few or many times, or a class if the clone is expanded.

clone_size,cdr3_length,j_call,v_call,d_call,cdr3_nt,cdr3_aa
-,16,TRBJ1-2,TRBV3-1/TRBV3-2,-,TGTGCCAGCAGCCAAGGCGGTGGAATGATGGTTGGGGGCTACACCTTC,CASSQGGGMMVGGYTF
-,17,TRBJ2-5,TRBV28,TRBD2,TGTGCCAGCAGCCCAACTAGCGGGAGGATGGCTGGAGAGACCCAGTACTTC,CASSPTSGRMAGETQYF
-,16,TRBJ2-1,TRBV10-2,TRBD2,TGCGCCAGCATGCGGACTAGCGGGAGTTCCTACAATGAGCAGTTCTTC,CASMRTSGSSYNEQFF
-,18,TRBJ1-2,TRBV7-2,TRBD1,TGTGCCAGCAGCTTAGACCCGGGACAGCTTCTAGCTAACTATGGCTACACCTTC,CASSLDPGQLLANYGYTF
-,18,TRBJ2-7,TRBV13,TRBD2,TGTGCCAGCAGCTTAGGGCGTAGCGGGGGGCTTAGGTCCTACGAGCAGTACTTC,CASSLGRSGGLRSYEQYF
-,13,TRBJ1-2,TRBV18,-,TGTGCCAGCTCACCAACGGAGTTCAGTGGCTACACCTTC,CASSPTEFSGYTF
-,16,TRBJ2-5,TRBV5-1,TRBD1,TGCGCCAGCAGCTTGGCAAGGACAGGGGGCACGGAGACCCAGTACTTC,CASSLARTGGTETQYF
once,15,TRBJ1-1,TRBV5-1,TRBD1,TGCGCCAGCAGCAACGGACAGGGGCGGAGCACTGAAGCTTTCTTT,CASSNGQGRSTEAFF
-,15,TRBJ1-2,TRBV9,-,TGTGCCAGCAGCGCCTACCGGGAGGGGCGATATGGCTACACCTTC,CASSAYREGRYGYTF
few,14,TRBJ1-1,TRBV11-3,TRBD1,TGTGCCAGCAGCTTAACAGGGGCAGGGACTGAAGCTTTCTTT,CASSLTGAGTEAFF
-,15,TRBJ2-1,TRBV6-2/TRBV6-3,TRBD2,TGTGCCAGCAGTAGCGGGAGGGCTGGAGCTCATGAGCAGTTCTTC,CASSSGRAGAHEQFF
-,13,TRBJ1-4,TRBV28,-,TGTGCCAGCAGACTGCCGGGAGTTGAAAAACTGTTTTTT,CASRLPGVEKLFF
-,12,TRBJ1-5,TRBV12-3/TRBV12-4,-,TGTGCCAGCAGTTTATTGGGCCAGCCCCAGCATTTT,CASSLLGQPQHF
-,14,TRBJ2-1,TRBV7-9,-,TGTGCCAGCAGCTTTTCCGGCGGAATCTATGAGCAGTTCTTC,CASSFSGGIYEQFF
-,15,TRBJ2-7,TRBV27,TRBD2,TGTGCCAGCAGTTTACAGGCGGGAGGGCCGTACGAGCAGTACTTC,CASSLQAGGPYEQYF
few,14,TRBJ1-1,TRBV4-1,-,TGCGCCAGCAGCCATAGCGGGAACCCGAATGAAGCTTTCTTT,CASSHSGNPNEAFF
-,16,TRBJ2-1,TRBV6-2/TRBV6-3,TRBD2,TGTGCCAGCAGTCCCTTTGAGCGGGGGTCCCTCAATGAGCAGTTCTTC,CASSPFERGSLNEQFF
-,14,TRBJ2-4,TRBV15,-,TGTGCCACCAGCAGAGACCCAGACTTAAACATTCAGTACTTC,CATSRDPDLNIQYF
-,15,TRBJ2-2,TRBV25-1,TRBD2,TGTGCCAGCAGGGCGGGGGGAACGTACACCGGGGAGCTGTTTTTT,CASRAGGTYTGELFF
-,13,TRBJ2-3,TRBV7-3,-,TGTGCCAGCAGCGCCTATCGCACAGATACGCAGTATTTT,CASSAYRTDTQYF
-,14,TRBJ1-1,TRBV3-1/TRBV3-2,-,TGTGCCAGCAGCCGAAAGGACAGTGACTCTGAAGCTTTCTTT,CASSRKDSDSEAFF
-,16,TRBJ1-5,TRBV6-1,-,TGTGCCAGCAGTGAAGCAAAGAGGCAGGGGAATCAGCCCCAGCATTTT,CASSEAKRQGNQPQHF
-,17,TRBJ1-6,TRBV30,-,TGTGCCTGGAGTGCCAAAAGGGGGGGGACACATAATTCACCCCTCCACTTT,CAWSAKRGGTHNSPLHF
-,16,TRBJ2-2,TRBV3-1/TRBV3-2,TRBD2,TGTGCCAGCAGCTCCAGACTAGCGGCGGGCACCGGGGAGCTGTTTTTT,CASSSRLAAGTGELFF
-,13,TRBJ1-3,TRBV6-5,-,TGTGCCAGCACCCGGTCCTCTGGAAACACCATATATTTT,CASTRSSGNTIYF
-,16,TRBJ2-1,TRBV10-3,TRBD2,TGTGCCATCAGTGACGGCGGAGCGGGAGAAGCAGTGGGTCTGTTCTTC,CAISDGGAGEAVGLFF
few,15,TRBJ1-1,TRBV7-2,-,TGTGCCAGCAGCTCAGCGGGGGGGGAACCCACTGAAGCTTTCTTT,CASSSAGGEPTEAFF
-,13,TRBJ2-5,TRBV27,-,TGTGCCAGCAGTTGGGGGCCGGAAGGGACCCAGTACTTC,CASSWGPEGTQYF
-,16,TRBJ1-2,TRBV6-6,-,TGTGCCAGCAGTCCGGTGCTTTCGAGGACTAACTATGGCTACACCTTC,CASSPVLSRTNYGYTF
-,13,TRBJ1-3,TRBV6-5,-,TGTGCCAGCAGCGACAGCTCTGGAAACACCATATATTTT,CASSDSSGNTIYF
-,15,TRBJ2-6,TRBV30,TRBD1,TGTGCCTCAGGACAGGCTAGCTCTGGGGCCAACGTCCTGACTTTC,CASGQASSGANVLTF
-,12,TRBJ1-5,TRBV19,-,TGTGCCAGCAGGGATAGCAATCAGCCCCAGCATTTT,CASRDSNQPQHF
-,13,TRBJ1-5,TRBV27,-,TGTGCCAGCAGTTTTTCGTTCGATCAGCCCCAGCATTTT,CASSFSFDQPQHF
-,14,TRBJ2-2,TRBV30,TRBD2,TGTGCCTGGACCAGCGGGGGGGACGCCGGGGAGCTGTTTTTT,CAWTSGGDAGELFF
-,18,TRBJ1-2,TRBV6-1,-,TGTGCCAGCAGTGAAGCCGATCTCCGATCGACAGTGAGGCATGGCTACACCTTC,CASSEADLRSTVRHGYTF
-,15,TRBJ1-5,TRBV5-1,-,TGCGCCAGCAGCGCAACAGGATCGCCCGATCAGCCCCAGCATTTT,CASSATGSPDQPQHF
-,17,TRBJ1-5,TRBV10-2,TRBD1,TGCGCCAGCAGTTCACCTAAAAAGACAGGGCAATTGCAGCCCCAGCATTTT,CASSSPKKTGQLQPQHF